The source of this T cell receptor (beta chain) is a study of shared clonotypes between healthy human individuals. The wider study: In total, the donors were two women and a few men aged 18 to 49. Researchers assigned three CD4 naive, three CD4 memory, two CD8 naive and one CD8 memory plate to each donor.

Looked up from germline, CDR1 is SEHNR and CDR2 is FQNEAQ (reference sequence). J was trimmed by 7 bases and V by 2 bases; bases with no gene match: 22. CDR3 length equals 19 residues. Whole-study results and caveats: Clonotype sharing among donors, it was expected, would be affected by sequencing depth.

Genomic DNA belonging to each subset was distributed in equal measure over several immunoSEQ plates. Sequenced by immunoSEQ multiplex PCR; TCRdb stores in-frame clones only, minus some. The sample carries more than 1.2 million clones, roughly 98.5% recorded once. Comments on this clone: The antigen is unknown.

V gene TRBV7-9 combines with J gene TRBJ1-2; 7 bases fit TRBD1. The receptor's source is a man aged 25-40 years in good health. Sequenced material: naive CD4+ T cells sorted from blood. Subset: CD45RA+ positively selected. CDR3: CASSLPKLGQNTVGAGYTF. The CDR3 DNA follows: TGTGCCAGCAGCTTACCCAAGCTGGGACAGAATACCGTCGGTGCTGGCTACACCTTC.